These 15 T cell receptor beta chains share one sample of origin, sequenced in a study of T-cell memory formation after mild COVID-19 (dated by TCRdb to the early 2020s). Receptors were amplified or captured by 5' RACE. Sequenced on an Illumina NovaSeq 6000. Clones were called with MiXCR by TCRdb after fastp trimmed the public reads at Q25, and only in-frame beta chains were retained. Rows are combined by CDR3 protein, so each entry shows the most common genes and DNA. The sample contains approximately 490,000 distinct CDR3 sequences, roughly 22% of them found a single time. The ten most abundant clones make up under 15% of the sample. Sequencing input: PBMCs or a T cell subset sorted from them (not recorded which). The receptors were gathered from an adult woman who had mild COVID-19 (a few samples of this study predate the infection). The sample titles of this study are shuffled in the database, so cell type and time point are left out; the donor was told from shared clones.

The J gene is TRBJ2-1, the V gene TRBV9, with TRBD1 matching 9 bases. CDR1 and CDR2 from the germline V gene are SGDLS and YYNGEE. Trimming took 0 bases from V and 4 from J; bases not matched to a gene: 8. The CDR3 contains 17 residues. CDR3 residues: CASSVGIQGAGYNEQFF. CDR3 nucleotides: TGTGCCAGCAGCGTAGGGATACAGGGGGCAGGGTACAATGAGCAGTTCTTC.

V gene TRBV19 combines with J gene TRBJ1-1, with 11 bases fitting TRBD1. This CDR3 region has 15 residues. V trimming: 4 bases; J trimming: 6 bases; junction bases outside the gene matches: 7. Germline V gene sequence: CDR1 LNHDA, CDR2 SQIVND (reference sequence). The CDR3 here is CASSTDRGRSAEAFF. The DNA for the CDR3 is TGTGCCAGTAGTACGGACAGGGGGCGGTCTGCTGAAGCTTTCTTT.

This chain uses TRBV7-9 with TRBJ1-2; 8 bases are shared with TRBD1. The CDR3 totals 13 residues. V trimming: 6 bases; J trimming: 3 bases; junction bases outside the gene matches: 3. Germline CDR1 reads SEHNR; CDR2 reads FQNEAQ (reference sequence). CDR3 bases: TGTGCCAGCAGGAAACAGGGGGACTATGGCTACACCTTC. This sequence encodes CASRKQGDYGYTF.

The V gene is TRBV15, the J gene TRBJ2-3; 8 positions match TRBD2. V shed 0 bases, J shed 5 bases, and the junction held 13 bases outside the gene matches. In germline, CDR1 is LNHNV, CDR2 YYDKDF (reference sequence). The CDR3 extends over 18 amino acids. The CDR3 region has the DNA TGTGCCACCAGCAGAGATTTTATGGGACTAGGCCCCGGAGATACGCAGTATTTT. Protein product: CATSRDFMGLGPGDTQYF.

The J gene is TRBJ2-5, the V gene TRBV7-9; TRBD1 is a possible D gene (5 bases). The CDR3 is 15 amino acids. Trimming took 4 bases from V and 4 from J, leaving 16 bases between them. CDR1 is SEHNR, CDR2 FQNEAQ, per germline (reference sequence). CDR3 residues: CASSSRTYRRETQYF. As DNA, the CDR3 is TGTGCCAGCAGCTCCCGGACATACCGGAGAGAGACCCAGTACTTC.

This clonotype was observed a handful of times. The genes are TRBV6-1 and TRBJ1-1, with TRBD1 matching 8 bases. V lost 7 bases to trimming and J lost 1 base; unmatched junction nucleotides: 8. The CDR3 runs 15 residues. The germline V gene encodes CDR1 MNHNS and CDR2 SASEGT. The chain's CDR3 is CASTLTDRGNTEAFF. Written as DNA, the CDR3 is TGTGCCAGCACCCTGACCGACAGGGGGAACACTGAAGCTTTCTTT.

This clonotype has only a few counts. The chain joins TRBV4-1 to TRBJ2-7; 9 bases line up with TRBD1. J gave up 5 bases and V 4 bases, and 6 bases lay outside the gene matches. CDR1 is MGHRA, CDR2 YSYEKL, per germline. This CDR3 contains 14 residues. The CDR3 region is CASSRPGQGNEQYF. In DNA form, the CDR3 reads TGCGCCAGCAGCCGACCGGGACAGGGTAACGAGCAGTACTTC.

V usage is TRBV5-1 and J usage is TRBJ1-1; TRBD1 might be the D (5 bases). Germline assignment: CDR1 SGHRS and CDR2 YFSETQ. The CDR3 runs to 14 residues. Trimming cost V 0 bases and J 5 bases, with 11 bases left between them. CDR3 residues: CASSLGTEGTEAFF. CDR3 bases: TGCGCCAGCAGCTTGGGCACGGAGGGGACTGAAGCTTTCTTT. Complete variable domain (other parts from reference TRBV5-1 and TRBJ1-1): KAGVTQTPRYLIKTRGQQVTLSCSPISGHRSVSWYQQTPGQGLQFLFEYFSETQRNKGNFPGRFSGRQFSNSRSEMNVSTLELGDSALYLCASSLGTEGTEAFFGQGTRLTVV.

The V gene is TRBV6-6, the J gene TRBJ1-1; the match to TRBD1 covers 7 bases. This CDR3 contains 13 residues. CDR1 is MNHNY, CDR2 SVGAGI, per germline (reference sequence). Trimming removed 6 bases from V and 6 bases from J; junction bases left unmatched: 7. Here the CDR3 DNA reads TGTGCCAGCAGGTACCGGGACAGATCTGAAGCTTTCTTT. It is translated as CASRYRDRSEAFF.

This clonotype was found a few times. The chain combines TRBV5-6 with TRBJ1-1; D not certain. The CDR3 sequence is 11 residues long. Germline values: CDR1 SGHDT, CDR2 YYEEEE. Trimming took off 4 bases at V and 5 bases at J, with 6 bases between the two ends. In nucleotides, the CDR3 is TGTGCCAGCAGCGCCGAGACTGAAGCTTTCTTT. It translates to CASSAETEAFF.

A few counts support this clonotype. The V call is TRBV4-1, the J call TRBJ2-1; D ambiguous. Germline CDR1 reads MGHRA; CDR2 reads YSYEKL. Trimming cost V 1 base and J 0 bases, with 7 bases left between them. The length of the CDR3 is 15 residues. CDR3 coding DNA: TGCGCCAGCAGCCAAGGGTTAGACTCCTACAATGAGCAGTTCTTC. This gives the protein CASSQGLDSYNEQFF.

V gene TRBV7-9 combines with J gene TRBJ2-7; D is ambiguous. Germline lookup yields CDR1 SEHNR and CDR2 FQNEAQ (reference sequence). V gave up 1 base and J gave up 3 bases, with 13 bases separating them. The CDR3 runs 15 residues. CDR3 protein: CASSLGQTKDYEQYF. The CDR3 region has the DNA TGTGCCAGCAGCTTAGGGCAGACGAAGGACTACGAGCAGTACTTC.

The chain uses TRBV3-1 and TRBJ2-1; a weak D match, TRBD2 (5 bases). This CDR3 is built from 15 residues. The V gene lost 4 bases and the J gene lost 8 bases, with 18 bases spanning the gap. The germline V gene has CDR1 LGHDT and CDR2 YNNKEL (reference sequence). Here the CDR3 reads CASSLSGGVVDEQFF. In nucleotides, the CDR3 is TGTGCCAGCAGCCTCTCAGGAGGAGTCGTCGATGAGCAGTTCTTC.

This clonotype was counted between two and nine times. The CDR3 DNA is TGTGCCACCAGTGATTTCGAGCCAGGGTCGGCCGGGGAGCTGTTTTTT. Translated, it gives CATSDFEPGSAGELFF. The chain couples TRBV24-1 to TRBJ2-2; tentative D call: TRBD1 (5 bases). The CDR3 has 16 amino acids. CDR1 and CDR2 (germline): KGHDR, SFDVKD. V shed 1 base and J shed 6 bases, with 14 bases lying between them.

Worth noting for this clonotype: This likely traces to a read error, being one base from a far larger clone. The CDR3 does not end in the conserved phenylalanine or tryptophan, so this is likely a read error. The chain joins TRBV5-1 to TRBJ2-1; unclear D gene. CDR3 length: 15 residues. Trimming took off 0 bases at V and 0 bases at J, with 7 bases between the two ends. Germline loops: CDR1 SGHRS, CDR2 YFSETQ. The CDR3 reads CASSLGGSSYNEQFS. The CDR3 DNA follows: TGCGCCAGCAGCTTGGGGGGAAGCTCCTACAATGAGCAGTTCTCC.